This is a list of T cell receptor beta chains from one sample in a study of identical twins. One entry per CDR3 protein results from TCRdb running MiXCR on the 5' RACE reads. Among a few hundred thousand distinct CDR3 sequences listed, about 16% were seen once. Another study also made use of these data, one on yellow fever vaccine responses in identical twins.

Material: CD4+ T cells sorted from blood. The receptors derive from a woman between 18 and 30 years old in good health. Each CDR3 is given with its conserved first and last residue. The D gene is left open where the match is weak. Part of the rows lack a size; the others show once, few, many or a class for expanded clones.

d_call j_call clone_size v_call cdr3_aa cdr3_nt
- TRBJ2-2 - TRBV15 CATSRAGQNTGELFF TGTGCCACCAGCAGAGCGGGTCAGAACACCGGGGAGCTGTTTTTT
TRBD2 TRBJ2-7 - TRBV20-1 CSATTGTSASYEQYF TGCAGTGCAACCACCGGGACTAGCGCTTCCTACGAGCAGTACTTC
- TRBJ2-1 few TRBV20-1 CSARDLLAYEQFF TGCAGTGCTAGAGATCTGCTAGCGTATGAGCAGTTCTTC
- TRBJ2-3 many TRBV12-3/TRBV12-4 CASSLTRRLGSDTQYF TGTGCCAGCAGTTTGACGCGCCGGCTGGGTTCAGATACGCAGTATTTT
TRBD2 TRBJ2-5 - TRBV5-1 CASLAGGEETQYF TGCGCCAGCCTGGCGGGGGGCGAAGAGACCCAGTACTTC
TRBD2 TRBJ2-5 few TRBV29-1 CSVGGTSKRSQYF TGCAGCGTTGGCGGGACTAGCAAGAGATCCCAGTACTTC
- TRBJ2-5 many TRBV12-3/TRBV12-4 CASSRDSGETQYF TGTGCCAGCAGTAGGGACAGCGGGGAGACCCAGTACTTC
- TRBJ1-2 few TRBV6-1 CASSRTQVNYGYTF TGTGCCAGCAGTAGAACACAGGTTAACTATGGCTACACCTTC
- TRBJ2-1 few TRBV14 CASSQPGSQAINEQFF TGTGCCAGCAGCCAACCCGGGAGTCAGGCGATTAATGAGCAGTTCTTC
- TRBJ2-2 - TRBV10-1 CASTSNTGELFF TGCGCCAGCACCTCTAACACCGGGGAGCTGTTTTTT
TRBD1 TRBJ1-2 few TRBV6-5 CASSYDTGEGAYGYTF TGTGCCAGCAGTTACGACACAGGGGAAGGGGCCTATGGCTACACCTTC
- TRBJ1-1 few TRBV6-1 CASSPSGSTEAFF TGTGCCAGCTCGCCGTCAGGGAGCACTGAAGCTTTCTTT
- TRBJ1-3 few TRBV20-1 CSARDIRSSGNTIYF TGCAGTGCTAGAGATATCAGGTCCTCTGGAAACACCATATATTTT
- TRBJ2-1 - TRBV5-1 CASSTSASYNEQFF TGCGCCAGCAGCACCAGTGCGTCCTACAATGAGCAGTTCTTC
TRBD2 TRBJ2-3 few TRBV3-1 CASSRVSGRPDTQYF TGTGCCAGCAGCCGTGTTAGCGGGAGGCCAGATACGCAGTATTTT
- TRBJ1-2 few TRBV2 CASKSARDHGYTF TGTGCCAGCAAGTCCGCCCGGGACCATGGCTACACCTTC
- TRBJ2-1 many TRBV29-1 CSVDLGTSFSYNEQFF TGCAGCGTTGATTTGGGAACGAGTTTCTCCTACAATGAGCAGTTCTTC
- TRBJ1-1 few TRBV5-1 CASSLDTDLNTEAFF TGCGCCAGCAGCCTGGATACGGACTTGAACACTGAAGCTTTCTTT
- TRBJ2-3 once TRBV11-2 CASSHAAGGNSRDTQYF TGTGCCAGCTCACACGCCGCCGGGGGTAATAGTAGAGATACGCAGTATTTT
TRBD1 TRBJ2-1 - TRBV29-1 CSVPRDRGKSNEQFF TGCAGCGTCCCCAGAGACAGGGGGAAGTCGAATGAGCAGTTCTTC
- TRBJ1-5 once TRBV5-6 CASSLGPLTQVPQPQHF TGTGCCAGCAGCTTGGGACCACTCACACAAGTACCTCAGCCCCAGCATTTT
TRBD2 TRBJ2-2 few TRBV20-1 CSARVEHPGLAGATGELFF TGCAGTGCTAGAGTGGAACATCCGGGACTAGCGGGAGCTACCGGGGAGCTGTTTTTT
TRBD2 TRBJ2-3 - TRBV9 CASNPGGRADTQYF TGTGCCAGCAACCCGGGGGGGAGAGCAGATACGCAGTATTTT
- TRBJ2-2 - TRBV27 CASSPAPDSGVYTGELFF TGTGCCAGCAGTCCCGCACCCGATTCAGGGGTCTACACCGGGGAGCTGTTTTTT
- TRBJ2-3 - TRBV20-1 CSARGTAGTQYF TGCAGTGCTAGAGGGACTGCCGGTACGCAGTATTTT
TRBD2 TRBJ2-7 few TRBV27 CASSSPGGSGRHSYEQYF TGTGCCAGCAGTTCCCCAGGGGGTAGCGGGAGGCACTCCTACGAGCAGTACTTC
TRBD1 TRBJ2-6 - TRBV5-1 CASSSGQGAPGANVLTF TGCGCCAGCAGCTCCGGACAGGGGGCCCCTGGGGCCAACGTCCTGACTTTC
- TRBJ2-1 few TRBV27 CASSFSLATNEQFF TGTGCCAGCAGTTTTAGTCTAGCGACTAATGAGCAGTTCTTC
- TRBJ2-2 few TRBV7-2 CARNLNTGELFF TGTGCCAGAAACTTGAACACCGGGGAGCTGTTTTTT